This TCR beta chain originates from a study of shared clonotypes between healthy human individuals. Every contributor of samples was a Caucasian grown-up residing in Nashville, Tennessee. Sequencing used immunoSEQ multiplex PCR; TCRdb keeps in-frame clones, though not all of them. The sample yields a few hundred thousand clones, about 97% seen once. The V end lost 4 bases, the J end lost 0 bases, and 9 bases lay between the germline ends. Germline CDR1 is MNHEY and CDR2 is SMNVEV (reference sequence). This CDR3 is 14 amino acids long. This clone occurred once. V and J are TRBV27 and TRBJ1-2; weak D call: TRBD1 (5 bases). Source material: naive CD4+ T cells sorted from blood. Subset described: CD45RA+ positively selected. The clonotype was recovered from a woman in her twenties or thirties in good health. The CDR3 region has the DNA TGTGCCAGCAGTTCAGGGCTGCCTAACTATGGCTACACCTTC. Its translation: CASSSGLPNYGYTF.